One T cell receptor (beta chain) is described in this entry. The CDR3 covers 13 residues. Germline V gene lookup returns CDR1 LGHNT and CDR2 FRNRAP. The V and J ends lost 4 bases and 8 bases, in that order; junction bases with no gene match: 2. The data are from a study of CD8 T cells in ankylosing spondylitis. MiXCR, applied by TCRdb to the 5' RACE reads, yields one record per CDR3 protein. Of hundreds of thousands of distinct CDR3 sequences listed, around 18% are singletons. The source of this sequence is a male donor with ankylosing spondylitis or in good health (not recorded which). The sample consisted of blood, either unsorted or a sorted T cell fraction (not recorded which). The V gene is TRBV12-5, the J gene TRBJ2-1, with 10 bases lining up with TRBD2. The CDR3 sequence: CASGSSGRDEQFF. The CDR3 DNA reads as TGTGCTAGTGGTTCTAGCGGGAGAGATGAGCAGTTCTTC.